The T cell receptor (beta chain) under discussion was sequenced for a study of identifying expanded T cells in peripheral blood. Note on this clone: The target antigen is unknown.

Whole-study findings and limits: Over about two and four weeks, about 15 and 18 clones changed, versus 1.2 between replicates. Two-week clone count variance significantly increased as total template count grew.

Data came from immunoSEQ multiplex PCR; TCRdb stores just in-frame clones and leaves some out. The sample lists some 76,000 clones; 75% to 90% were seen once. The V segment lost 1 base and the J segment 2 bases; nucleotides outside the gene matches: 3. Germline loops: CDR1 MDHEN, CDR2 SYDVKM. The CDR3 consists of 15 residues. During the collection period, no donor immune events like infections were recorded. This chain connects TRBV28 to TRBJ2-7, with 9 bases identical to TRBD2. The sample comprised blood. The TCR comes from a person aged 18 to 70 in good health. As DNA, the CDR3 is TGTGCCAGCAGTTTATCGAGCGGGAGGACCTACGAGCAGTACTTC. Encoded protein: CASSLSSGRTYEQYF.